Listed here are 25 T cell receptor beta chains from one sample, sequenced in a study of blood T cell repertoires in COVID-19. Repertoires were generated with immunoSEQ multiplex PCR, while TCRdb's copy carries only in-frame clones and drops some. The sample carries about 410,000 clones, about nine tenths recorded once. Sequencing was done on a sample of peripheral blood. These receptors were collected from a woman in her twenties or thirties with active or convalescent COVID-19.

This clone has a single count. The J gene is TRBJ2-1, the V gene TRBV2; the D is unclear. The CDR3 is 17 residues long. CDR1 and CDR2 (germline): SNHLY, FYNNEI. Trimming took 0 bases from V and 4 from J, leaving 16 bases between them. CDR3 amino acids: CASSEALQPTAYNEQFF. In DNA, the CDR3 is TGTGCCAGCAGTGAAGCGCTTCAGCCAACAGCTTACAATGAGCAGTTCTTC.

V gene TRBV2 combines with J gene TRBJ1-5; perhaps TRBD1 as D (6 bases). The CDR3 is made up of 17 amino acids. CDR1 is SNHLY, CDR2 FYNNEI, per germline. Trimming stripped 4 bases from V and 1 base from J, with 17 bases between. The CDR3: CASSVPAGGQSNQPQHF. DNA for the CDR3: TGTGCCAGCAGTGTCCCCGCGGGGGGACAAAGCAATCAGCCCCAGCATTTT. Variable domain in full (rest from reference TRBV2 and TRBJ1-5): EPEVTQTPSHQVTQMGQEVILRCVPISNHLYFYWYRQILGQKVEFLVSFYNNEISEKSEIFDDQFSVERPDGSNFTLKIRSTKLEDSAMYFCASSVPAGGQSNQPQHFGDGTRLSIL.

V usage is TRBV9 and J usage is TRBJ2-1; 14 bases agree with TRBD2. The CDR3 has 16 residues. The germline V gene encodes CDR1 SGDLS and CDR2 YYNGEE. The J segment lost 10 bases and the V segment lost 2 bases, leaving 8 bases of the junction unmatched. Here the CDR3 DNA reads TGTGCCAGCAGCGTGGGACTAGCGGGAGACGGATGGGAGCAGTTCTTC. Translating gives CASSVGLAGDGWEQFF.

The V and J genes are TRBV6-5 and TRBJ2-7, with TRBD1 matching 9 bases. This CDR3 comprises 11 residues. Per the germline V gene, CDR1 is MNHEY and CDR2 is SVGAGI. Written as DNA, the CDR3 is TGTGCCAGCGGATCCGGGACAGGGTTCACCGTC. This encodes CASGSGTGFTV.

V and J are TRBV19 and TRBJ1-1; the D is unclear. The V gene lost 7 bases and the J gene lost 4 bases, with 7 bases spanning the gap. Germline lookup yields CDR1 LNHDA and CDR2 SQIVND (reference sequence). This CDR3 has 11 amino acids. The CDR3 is CASIFSTEAFF. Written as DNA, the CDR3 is TGTGCCAGTATATTTTCCACTGAAGCTTTCTTT.

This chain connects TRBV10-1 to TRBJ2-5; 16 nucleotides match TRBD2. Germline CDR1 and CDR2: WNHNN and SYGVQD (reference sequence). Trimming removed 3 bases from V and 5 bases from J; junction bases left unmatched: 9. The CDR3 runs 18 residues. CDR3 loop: CASSDFEGLAGGPETQYF. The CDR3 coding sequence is TGCGCCAGCAGTGACTTCGAGGGACTAGCGGGAGGGCCGGAGACCCAGTACTTC.

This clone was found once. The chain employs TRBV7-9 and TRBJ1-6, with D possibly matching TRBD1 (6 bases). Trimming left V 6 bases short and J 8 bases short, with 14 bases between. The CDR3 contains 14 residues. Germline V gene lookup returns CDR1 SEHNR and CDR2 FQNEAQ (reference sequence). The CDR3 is CASRPTGKHSPLHF. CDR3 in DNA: TGTGCCAGCAGACCTACAGGGAAGCATTCACCCCTCCACTTT.

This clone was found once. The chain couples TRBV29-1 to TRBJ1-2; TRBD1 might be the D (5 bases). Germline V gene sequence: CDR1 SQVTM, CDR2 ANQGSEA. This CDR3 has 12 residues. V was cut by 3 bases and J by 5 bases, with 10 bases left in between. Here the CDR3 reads CSVDGRAYGYTF. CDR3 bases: TGCAGCGTTGATGGCAGGGCGTATGGCTACACCTTC.

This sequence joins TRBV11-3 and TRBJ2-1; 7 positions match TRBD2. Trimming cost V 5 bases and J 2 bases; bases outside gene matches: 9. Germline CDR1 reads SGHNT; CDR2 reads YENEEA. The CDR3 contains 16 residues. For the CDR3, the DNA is TGTGCCAGCAGCCCGGACCGGGGGGTCCCCTACAATGAGCAGTTCTTC. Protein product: CASSPDRGVPYNEQFF.

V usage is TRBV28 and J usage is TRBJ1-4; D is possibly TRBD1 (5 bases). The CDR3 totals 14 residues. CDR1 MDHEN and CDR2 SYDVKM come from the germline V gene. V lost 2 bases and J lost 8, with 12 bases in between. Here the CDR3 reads CASSLGGMDEKLFF. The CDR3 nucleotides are TGTGCCAGCAGTTTAGGGGGGATGGACGAAAAACTGTTTTTT. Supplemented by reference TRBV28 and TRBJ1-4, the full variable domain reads DVKVTQSSRYLVKRTGEKVFLECVQDMDHENMFWYRQDPGLGLRLIYFSYDVKMKEKGDIPEGYSVSREKKERFSLILESASTNQTSMYLCASSLGGMDEKLFFGSGTQLSVL.

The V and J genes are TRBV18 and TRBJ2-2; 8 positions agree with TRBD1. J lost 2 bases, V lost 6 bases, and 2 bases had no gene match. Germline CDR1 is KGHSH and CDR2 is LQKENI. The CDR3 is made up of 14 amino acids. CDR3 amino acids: CASSTGENTGELFF. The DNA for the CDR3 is TGTGCCAGCTCGACAGGGGAAAACACCGGGGAGCTGTTTTTT.

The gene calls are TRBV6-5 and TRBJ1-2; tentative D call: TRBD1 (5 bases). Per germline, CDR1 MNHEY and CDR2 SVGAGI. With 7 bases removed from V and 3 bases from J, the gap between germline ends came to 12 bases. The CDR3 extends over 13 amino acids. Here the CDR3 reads CASNTRDHYGYTF. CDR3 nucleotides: TGTGCCAGCAATACCAGGGATCACTATGGCTACACCTTC.

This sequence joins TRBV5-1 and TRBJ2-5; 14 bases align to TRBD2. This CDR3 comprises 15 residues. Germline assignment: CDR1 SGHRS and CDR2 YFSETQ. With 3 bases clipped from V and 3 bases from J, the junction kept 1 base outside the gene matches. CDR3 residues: CASSSGLAGEETQYF. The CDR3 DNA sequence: TGCGCCAGCAGCTCGGGACTAGCGGGAGAAGAGACCCAGTACTTC.

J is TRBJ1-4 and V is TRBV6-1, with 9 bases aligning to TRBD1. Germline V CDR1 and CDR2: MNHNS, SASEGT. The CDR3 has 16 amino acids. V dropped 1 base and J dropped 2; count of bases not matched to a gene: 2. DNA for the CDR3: TGTGCCAGCAGTGAAGGGACAGGGGCCACTAATGAAAAACTGTTTTTT. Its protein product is CASSEGTGATNEKLFF.

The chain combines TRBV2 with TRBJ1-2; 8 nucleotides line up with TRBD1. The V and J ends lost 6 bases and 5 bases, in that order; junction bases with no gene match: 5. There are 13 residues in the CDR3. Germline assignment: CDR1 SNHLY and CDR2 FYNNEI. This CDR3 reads CASSPGQEYGYTF. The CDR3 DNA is TGTGCCAGCAGCCCGGGACAGGAGTATGGCTACACCTTC.

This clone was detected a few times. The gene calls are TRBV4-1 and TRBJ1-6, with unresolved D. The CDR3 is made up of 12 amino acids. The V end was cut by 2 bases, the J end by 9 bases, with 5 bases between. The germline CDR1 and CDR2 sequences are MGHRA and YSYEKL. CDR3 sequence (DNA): TGCGCCAGCAGCCAAACGGGTTCACCCCTCCACTTT. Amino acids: CASSQTGSPLHF.

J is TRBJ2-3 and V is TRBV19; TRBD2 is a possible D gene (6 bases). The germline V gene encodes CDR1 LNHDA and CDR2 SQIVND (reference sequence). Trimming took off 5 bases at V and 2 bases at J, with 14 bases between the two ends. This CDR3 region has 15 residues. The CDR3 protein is CASSGGTGNTDTQYF. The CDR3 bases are TGTGCCAGTAGTGGGGGGACCGGTAACACAGATACGCAGTATTTT.

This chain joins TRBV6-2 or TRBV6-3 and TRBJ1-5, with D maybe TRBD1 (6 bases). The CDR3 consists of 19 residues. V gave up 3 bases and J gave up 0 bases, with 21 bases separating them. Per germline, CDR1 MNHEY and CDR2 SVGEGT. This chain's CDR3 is CASSYFRTEGPYSNQPQHF. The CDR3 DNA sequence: TGTGCCAGCAGTTATTTCCGGACAGAGGGACCCTATAGCAATCAGCCCCAGCATTTT.

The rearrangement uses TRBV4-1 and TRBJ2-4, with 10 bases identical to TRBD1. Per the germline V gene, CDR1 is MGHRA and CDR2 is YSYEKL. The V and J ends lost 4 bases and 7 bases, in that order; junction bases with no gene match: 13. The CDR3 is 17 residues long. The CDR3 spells CASSPSLEWDRGNIQYF. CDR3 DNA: TGCGCCAGCAGCCCCTCCTTGGAGTGGGACAGGGGTAACATTCAGTACTTC.

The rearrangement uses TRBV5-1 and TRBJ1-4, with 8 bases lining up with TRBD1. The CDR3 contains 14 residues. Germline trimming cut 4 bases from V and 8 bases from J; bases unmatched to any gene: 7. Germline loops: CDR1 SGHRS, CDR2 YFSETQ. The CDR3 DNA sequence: TGCGCCAGCAGCGGTGGACAGGGCGGCGAAAAACTGTTTTTT. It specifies CASSGGQGGEKLFF.

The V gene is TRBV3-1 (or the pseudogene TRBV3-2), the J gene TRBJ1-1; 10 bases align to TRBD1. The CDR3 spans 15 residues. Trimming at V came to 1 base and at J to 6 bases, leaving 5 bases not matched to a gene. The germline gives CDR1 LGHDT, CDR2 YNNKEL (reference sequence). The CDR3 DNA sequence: TGTGCCAGCAGCCAAGGTGGGGACAGGGGCTCTGAAGCTTTCTTT. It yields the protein CASSQGGDRGSEAFF.

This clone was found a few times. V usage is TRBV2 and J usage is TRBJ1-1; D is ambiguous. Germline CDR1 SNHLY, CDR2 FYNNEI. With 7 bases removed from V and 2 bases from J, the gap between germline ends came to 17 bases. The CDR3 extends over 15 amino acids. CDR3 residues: CASTQSEETNTEAFF. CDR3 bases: TGTGCCAGCACGCAATCGGAGGAAACCAACACTGAAGCTTTCTTT.

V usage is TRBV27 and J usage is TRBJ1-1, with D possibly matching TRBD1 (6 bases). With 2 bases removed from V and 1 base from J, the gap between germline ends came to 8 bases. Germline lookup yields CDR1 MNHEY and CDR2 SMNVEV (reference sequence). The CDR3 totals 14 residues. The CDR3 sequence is CASSLRGGNTEAFF. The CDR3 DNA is TGTGCCAGCAGTTTACGAGGGGGGAACACTGAAGCTTTCTTT.

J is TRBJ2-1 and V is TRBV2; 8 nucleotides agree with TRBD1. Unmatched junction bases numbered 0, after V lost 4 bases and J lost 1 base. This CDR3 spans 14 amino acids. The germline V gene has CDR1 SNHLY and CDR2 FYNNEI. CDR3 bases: TGTGCCAGCAGTGGACAGGGGTCCTACAATGAGCAGTTCTTC. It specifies CASSGQGSYNEQFF.

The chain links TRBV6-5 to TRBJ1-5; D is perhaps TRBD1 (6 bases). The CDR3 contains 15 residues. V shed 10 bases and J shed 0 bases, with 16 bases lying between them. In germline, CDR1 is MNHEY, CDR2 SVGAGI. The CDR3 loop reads CATKDSAFSNQPQHF. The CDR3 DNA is TGTGCCACTAAGGACAGCGCTTTTAGCAATCAGCCCCAGCATTTT.